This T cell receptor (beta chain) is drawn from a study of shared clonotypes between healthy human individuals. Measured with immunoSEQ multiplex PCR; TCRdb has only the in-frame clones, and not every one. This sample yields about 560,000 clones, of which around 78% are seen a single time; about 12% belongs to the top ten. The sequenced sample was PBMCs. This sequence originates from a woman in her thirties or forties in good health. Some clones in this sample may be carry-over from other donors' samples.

The CDR3 nucleotides are TGTGCCAGCAGCCCCAAGACAGGTAGCACTGAAGCTTTCTTT. This translates into CASSPKTGSTEAFF. This chain connects TRBV7-9 to TRBJ1-1; TRBD1 might be the D (6 bases). In germline, CDR1 is SEHNR, CDR2 FQNEAQ (reference sequence). CDR3 size: 14 residues. The V and J ends lost 5 bases and 4 bases respectively, with 14 bases between them.